The T cell receptor beta chain under discussion was sequenced for a study of blood T cell repertoires in COVID-19. Background on the study: COVID-19 samples from acute and convalescent phases originated in the United States, Italy and Spain. Sample material is recorded as cDNA or gDNA derived from T cells, B-cell-depleted T cells, or PBMCs.

How the authors handled the data: Using reference gene primer amplification, nucleated cell counts were estimated. Method: immunoSEQ multiplex PCR; TCRdb's copy keeps in-frame clones and lacks some. Clone size and the V and J calls come from that table; the DNA yielded D and trimming. The repertoire holds 230,000 or so clones, with over 75% as singletons. V was clipped by 8 bases and J by 2 bases; unmatched bases: 2. Per the germline V gene, CDR1 is SNHLY and CDR2 is FYNNEI. This CDR3 has 13 residues. The sequencing sample was made of peripheral blood. The TCR originated in a man aged 40-49 years with active or convalescent COVID-19. The chain couples TRBV2 to TRBJ2-1; 8 positions match TRBD2. The CDR3 sequence: CASREGAYNEQFF. The CDR3 DNA is TGTGCCAGCCGGGAGGGGGCCTACAATGAGCAGTTCTTC.